This TCR beta chain was sequenced in a study of cytomegalovirus exposure and HLA in healthy donors. Study-level findings and limits: Altogether, around 160 TCR beta chains were recorded as cytomegalovirus-associated. Highest at DRB1 and lowest at HLA-C, TCR association rates differed among HLA loci in a later analysis. Data from an earlier analysis indicated that most TCR beta V segments were productive either about 87% or about 30% of the time. Per a later analysis, roughly 17,000 TCR beta sequences showed association with HLA alleles at 0.05 false discovery rate.

The CDR3 runs 14 residues. From germline, CDR1 is SGHKS and CDR2 YYEKEE (reference sequence). Trimming removed 1 base at V and 5 bases at J, with 9 bases between. 60 Vbeta and 13 Jbeta primers were used in PCR. Assay used: immunoSEQ multiplex PCR; TCRdb lists only in-frame clones, some missing. The sample consists of 150,000 to 200,000 clones, approximately 82% of them appearing once. For this clone: The antigen is undetermined.

The receptor comes from a male donor in good health and CMV-seronegative. Sample: PBMCs. The V call is TRBV5-5, the J call TRBJ1-4; D unclear. In nucleotides, the CDR3 is TGTGCCAGCAGCTTGTACATCGAAAATGAAAAACTGTTTTTT. It encodes CASSLYIENEKLFF.